A selection of T cell receptor beta chains follows, all from one sample in a study of blood T cell repertoires in COVID-19. Some clones are missing from TCRdb's copy, which holds only in-frame ones; the method was immunoSEQ multiplex PCR. Among about 400,000 clones listed, about 90% were seen once. Source material: PBMCs or T cells enriched from blood (not recorded which). All receptors derive from a woman between 25 and 40 years old who had recovered from COVID-19. Each CDR3 is given with its conserved first and last residue. The D gene is left open where the match is weak. Some rows mark clone size as missing; the rest say once, few, many or name a class of expanded clone.

CDR3nt: TGTGCCAGCAGTAAAGCGGGGGTTAGCACAGATACGCAGTATTTT
CDR3aa: CASSKAGVSTDTQYF
d_gene: TRBD2
v_gene: TRBV6-2/TRBV6-3
abundance: .
j_gene: TRBJ2-3

CDR3nt: TGCAGTGCTAGTATCCCAGGGTCGGCTTATGGCTACACCTTC
CDR3aa: CSASIPGSAYGYTF
d_gene: .
v_gene: TRBV20-1
abundance: .
j_gene: TRBJ1-2

CDR3nt: TGTGCCAGCAGCTTGGATCGCAGGGGTGGTCAATCACCCCTCCACTTT
CDR3aa: CASSLDRRGGQSPLHF
d_gene: .
v_gene: TRBV5-4
abundance: once
j_gene: TRBJ1-6

CDR3nt: TGTGCCAGTAGTAAGACAGGGGGCTCCTACAATGAGCAGTTCTTC
CDR3aa: CASSKTGGSYNEQFF
d_gene: TRBD1
v_gene: TRBV19
abundance: .
j_gene: TRBJ2-1

CDR3nt: TGTGCCTGGGGCCGACTAGCGGGGGGTTACAATGAGCAGTTCTTC
CDR3aa: CAWGRLAGGYNEQFF
d_gene: TRBD2
v_gene: TRBV30
abundance: once
j_gene: TRBJ2-1

CDR3nt: TGTGCCAGCAGTGAAGCGCTTCCAGGGTTAGTAGCGCAGTATTTT
CDR3aa: CASSEALPGLVAQYF
d_gene: .
v_gene: TRBV6-1
abundance: .
j_gene: TRBJ2-3

CDR3nt: TGCGCCAGCAGCGAAGGGACTAGCTCCTACAATGAGCAGTTCTTC
CDR3aa: CASSEGTSSYNEQFF
d_gene: TRBD2
v_gene: TRBV5-1
abundance: .
j_gene: TRBJ2-1

CDR3nt: TGTGCCAGCAGCCAATACAGGGTGACTGAAGCTTTCTTT
CDR3aa: CASSQYRVTEAFF
d_gene: .
v_gene: TRBV3-1/TRBV3-2
abundance: .
j_gene: TRBJ1-1

CDR3nt: TGTGCCAGCAGCTTGGGCAGCAGACAGCCCCAGCATTTT
CDR3aa: CASSLGSRQPQHF
d_gene: .
v_gene: TRBV7-9
abundance: .
j_gene: TRBJ1-5

CDR3nt: TGTGCCAGCAGCTTGGAACCGGGACAGCTTACTTATAACACCGGGGAGCTGTTTTTT
CDR3aa: CASSLEPGQLTYNTGELFF
d_gene: TRBD1
v_gene: TRBV7-6
abundance: .
j_gene: TRBJ2-2

CDR3nt: TGTGCCAGCAGTTCCGTAAACAGGGCAGGGAATGAAAAACTGTTTTTT
CDR3aa: CASSSVNRAGNEKLFF
d_gene: .
v_gene: TRBV6-5
abundance: .
j_gene: TRBJ1-4

CDR3nt: TGTGCCACCGCAGGGGGCGGGCAAAATGAGCAGTTCTTC
CDR3aa: CATAGGGQNEQFF
d_gene: TRBD1
v_gene: TRBV6-5
abundance: .
j_gene: TRBJ2-1

CDR3nt: TGTGCCAGCAGCCAATCGATTACAGGGGGCTATGGCTACACCTTC
CDR3aa: CASSQSITGGYGYTF
d_gene: TRBD1
v_gene: TRBV3-1/TRBV3-2
abundance: .
j_gene: TRBJ1-2

CDR3nt: TGTGCCAGTAGTATAGATCGGAGGGAAAGCTCCTATAATTCACCCCTCCACTTT
CDR3aa: CASSIDRRESSYNSPLHF
d_gene: .
v_gene: TRBV19
abundance: .
j_gene: TRBJ1-6

CDR3nt: TGTGCCATCAACCCGACAGGGGGCCCCTACGAGCAGTACTTC
CDR3aa: CAINPTGGPYEQYF
d_gene: TRBD1
v_gene: TRBV10-3
abundance: .
j_gene: TRBJ2-7

CDR3nt: TGTGCCAGCAGCCCACAAATCCCCTCCTACGAGCAGTACTTC
CDR3aa: CASSPQIPSYEQYF
d_gene: .
v_gene: TRBV7-2
abundance: .
j_gene: TRBJ2-7

CDR3nt: TGTGCCAGCAGCCAACGGGGGGGGGAAGCTTTCTTT
CDR3aa: CASSQRGGEAFF
d_gene: .
v_gene: TRBV7-8
abundance: once
j_gene: TRBJ1-1

CDR3nt: TGTGCCAGCAGTTTATCAGGGGGGGAAGCTTTCTTT
CDR3aa: CASSLSGGEAFF
d_gene: TRBD1
v_gene: TRBV12-3/TRBV12-4
abundance: .
j_gene: TRBJ1-1

CDR3nt: TGTGCCACCAGTGACAAGGACAGGGCTGGCGGTAATGAGCAGTTCTTC
CDR3aa: CATSDKDRAGGNEQFF
d_gene: TRBD1
v_gene: TRBV24-1
abundance: once
j_gene: TRBJ2-1

CDR3nt: TGTGCCACCAGCATACGAGACAGAGAGCAGTACTTC
CDR3aa: CATSIRDREQYF
d_gene: .
v_gene: TRBV15
abundance: .
j_gene: TRBJ2-7

CDR3nt: TGTGCCAGCAGTTTCTTAACCTACGAGCAGTACTTC
CDR3aa: CASSFLTYEQYF
d_gene: .
v_gene: TRBV28
abundance: .
j_gene: TRBJ2-7

CDR3nt: TGTGCCAGCAGCCCCAGGGGACACGGCACTGAAGCTTTCTTT
CDR3aa: CASSPRGHGTEAFF
d_gene: .
v_gene: TRBV6-5
abundance: .
j_gene: TRBJ1-1

CDR3nt: TGCGCCAGCAGCTTGGCCGGGCGCGGGAGCTTGCCCACCGGGGAGCTGTTTTTT
CDR3aa: CASSLAGRGSLPTGELFF
d_gene: TRBD2
v_gene: TRBV5-1
abundance: .
j_gene: TRBJ2-2

CDR3nt: TGTGCCAGCAGCCGCGGGAGCGGGAGCTCCTACAATGAGCAGTTCTTC
CDR3aa: CASSRGSGSSYNEQFF
d_gene: TRBD2
v_gene: TRBV7-8
abundance: .
j_gene: TRBJ2-1

CDR3nt: TGTGCCAGCAGCTTGGGCGGGAGAGAGTACGAGCAGTACTTC
CDR3aa: CASSLGGREYEQYF
d_gene: TRBD2
v_gene: TRBV5-4
abundance: .
j_gene: TRBJ2-7

CDR3nt: TGTGCCAGGGCCGAGGGTAGCGGGAACTGCGAGCAGTACTTC
CDR3aa: CARAEGSGNCEQYF
d_gene: TRBD2
v_gene: TRBV3-1/TRBV3-2
abundance: .
j_gene: TRBJ2-7

CDR3nt: TGTGCCACCAGCAGAGGGGGCACCGACCAGACCCAGTACTTC
CDR3aa: CATSRGGTDQTQYF
d_gene: .
v_gene: TRBV15
abundance: once
j_gene: TRBJ2-5

CDR3nt: TGTGCCAGCAGCCCCGCAGGCAATCCGAACACTGAAGCTTTCTTT
CDR3aa: CASSPAGNPNTEAFF
d_gene: .
v_gene: TRBV9
abundance: .
j_gene: TRBJ1-1

CDR3nt: TGTGCCAGTACCACCTCCGAAGCGGGGAACCTTTACAATGAGCAGTTCTTC
CDR3aa: CASTTSEAGNLYNEQFF
d_gene: TRBD2
v_gene: TRBV19
abundance: .
j_gene: TRBJ2-1

CDR3nt: TGTGCCAGCAGTGTTGACAGGGTTCATCAGCCCCAGCATTTT
CDR3aa: CASSVDRVHQPQHF
d_gene: TRBD1
v_gene: TRBV28
abundance: .
j_gene: TRBJ1-5

CDR3nt: TGTGCCAGCAGCCAAGATCCCGTCCAAGGGGCGACGTTCTTC
CDR3aa: CASSQDPVQGATFF
d_gene: .
v_gene: TRBV3-1/TRBV3-2
abundance: once
j_gene: TRBJ2-1

CDR3nt: TGCGCCAGCAGCCAAGATCTGTTCGGCAGGGTGGGCACAGATACGCAGTATTTT
CDR3aa: CASSQDLFGRVGTDTQYF
d_gene: .
v_gene: TRBV4-1
abundance: .
j_gene: TRBJ2-3

CDR3nt: TGTGCCAGCTCGCGTACTAGCGGGAGTTTCGACAATGAGCAGTTCTTC
CDR3aa: CASSRTSGSFDNEQFF
d_gene: TRBD2
v_gene: TRBV18
abundance: .
j_gene: TRBJ2-1

CDR3nt: TGTGCCAGCAGTCGGGACAGGTCGGAAGCTTTCTTT
CDR3aa: CASSRDRSEAFF
d_gene: TRBD1
v_gene: TRBV12-3/TRBV12-4
abundance: once
j_gene: TRBJ1-1

CDR3nt: TGTGCCACCAGCAGCCAACAGGATCAGCCCCAGCATTTT
CDR3aa: CATSSQQDQPQHF
d_gene: .
v_gene: TRBV15
abundance: .
j_gene: TRBJ1-5

CDR3nt: TGTGCCAGCAGTCGAGAGAACACTGAAGCTTTCTTT
CDR3aa: CASSRENTEAFF
d_gene: .
v_gene: TRBV7-9
abundance: .
j_gene: TRBJ1-1

CDR3nt: TGCAGTGCTAGTTCCCAGGTTAGCACAGATACGCAGTATTTT
CDR3aa: CSASSQVSTDTQYF
d_gene: .
v_gene: TRBV20-1
abundance: .
j_gene: TRBJ2-3

CDR3nt: TGTGCCAGCAGCACGACGGGACAGGCCCATCTCAGCCTCAACACTGAAGCTTTCTTT
CDR3aa: CASSTTGQAHLSLNTEAFF
d_gene: TRBD1
v_gene: TRBV7-8
abundance: once
j_gene: TRBJ1-1

CDR3nt: TGCAGTGCTAGTGAAGCGGGAGGGCCCTCTGGGCAGTTCTTC
CDR3aa: CSASEAGGPSGQFF
d_gene: TRBD2
v_gene: TRBV20-1
abundance: .
j_gene: TRBJ2-1

CDR3nt: TGTGCCAGTAACTACAGGGGGTCACAGCCCCAGCATTTT
CDR3aa: CASNYRGSQPQHF
d_gene: TRBD1
v_gene: TRBV19
abundance: .
j_gene: TRBJ1-5

CDR3nt: TGTGCCAGCTCAGGTGGAGGGAGGACTGAAGCTTTCTTT
CDR3aa: CASSGGGRTEAFF
d_gene: .
v_gene: TRBV18
abundance: few
j_gene: TRBJ1-1

CDR3nt: TGTGCCAGCAGGGCTCGACAGAATTATGGCTACACCTTC
CDR3aa: CASRARQNYGYTF
d_gene: .
v_gene: TRBV6-5
abundance: few
j_gene: TRBJ1-2

CDR3nt: TGTGCCAGCAGGGGCCCACGGCATGATTCACCCCTCCACTTT
CDR3aa: CASRGPRHDSPLHF
d_gene: .
v_gene: TRBV27
abundance: .
j_gene: TRBJ1-6

CDR3nt: TGCAGCGTCCGGGACAGGGGCGAAAAACTGTTTTTT
CDR3aa: CSVRDRGEKLFF
d_gene: TRBD1
v_gene: TRBV29-1
abundance: few
j_gene: TRBJ1-4

CDR3nt: TGTGCCAGCAGCGTGGGGGCCGGGACTGGAAACACCATATATTTT
CDR3aa: CASSVGAGTGNTIYF
d_gene: .
v_gene: TRBV9
abundance: .
j_gene: TRBJ1-3

CDR3nt: TGTGCCAGCAGGGACAGGGGCTACACCTTC
CDR3aa: CASRDRGYTF
d_gene: TRBD1
v_gene: TRBV2
abundance: .
j_gene: TRBJ1-2

CDR3nt: TGTGCCAGCAGCGAGACGACTAGCGGGGGTGAGACCCAGTACTTC
CDR3aa: CASSETTSGGETQYF
d_gene: TRBD2
v_gene: TRBV5-6
abundance: .
j_gene: TRBJ2-5

CDR3nt: TGTGCCACCAGCCCGGGACAGGGTTTCTGGGAGCAGTACTTC
CDR3aa: CATSPGQGFWEQYF
d_gene: TRBD1
v_gene: TRBV24-1
abundance: .
j_gene: TRBJ2-7

CDR3nt: TGTGCCAGCAGCTTAGGTCGGGGGGAGAATGAAAAACTGTTTTTT
CDR3aa: CASSLGRGENEKLFF
d_gene: .
v_gene: TRBV7-9
abundance: .
j_gene: TRBJ1-4